This T cell receptor (beta chain) was observed in a study of T cell changes during pregnancy in multiple sclerosis (dated by TCRdb to the late 2010s). Broadly, across the study: Changes in the T cell repertoire over the course of pregnancy were examined in this study in women with multiple sclerosis.

The receptor library was made with the immunoSEQ multiplex PCR assay. In TCRdb, the immuneACCESS table is reduced to in-frame sequences with V and J assigned. These tables do not hold every clone; where another copy was compared, an unresolved V gene accounts for under half, and the others remain unexplained. Recorded for this sample are over 25,000 clones; around 90% of them occurred a single time. Roughly 0.4% of the sample is taken by the ten largest. Concerning this clone itself: Its antigen target is currently unknown. No clone much larger than this one lies a single base away; base qualities are absent.

For CDR1 and CDR2, the germline V gene lists SGHDN and FVKESK. The CDR3 contains 15 residues, cysteine and phenylalanine counted. Only the CDR3 region is kept as DNA, spanning 45 bases read in frame from base 1. Here V drops 5 bases and J drops 9 bases, and the junction holds 8 bases not matched to any gene. The chain is made from TRBV14 and TRBJ1-6; 9 of the junction bases match TRBD1. This receptor was identified in a female donor in good health, enrolled as a control in a pregnancy study. The specimen comprised CD4+ T cells from peripheral blood mononuclear cells, sampled in the second trimester of pregnancy. The nucleotide sequence is given as TGTGCCAGCAGCACGTGGGACAGGGTAGGTTCACCCCTCCACTTT. The resulting protein is CASSTWDRVGSPLHF. This CDR3, with the reference TRBV14 and TRBJ1-6 proteins standing in past its ends, gives the full variable domain EAGVTQFPSHSVIEKGQTVTLRCDPISGHDNLYWYRRVMGKEIKFLLHFVKESKQDESGMPNNRFLAERTGGTYSTLKVQPAELEDSGVYFCASSTWDRVGSPLHFGNGTRLTVT.